The clone carrying this T cell receptor (beta chain) was counted a few times. The target antigen is unknown. TCRdb reprocessed the reads with MiXCR, giving one entry per CDR3 protein. The table shows roughly 700,000 distinct CDR3 sequences, with roughly a third occurring only once. These data belong to a study of T cell repertoires in cytomegalovirus infection. Study as a whole: Newly reported HLA-C-restricted and thoroughly characterized HLA-B-restricted CMV epitopes were employed. Evidence of both CMV infection and a matching HLA type came from public TCR beta signatures. Overall study results and limits: CMV-specific TCR beta clonotypes restricted by HLA-C were the ones dominating the ex vivo response.

V gave up 3 bases and J gave up 12 bases; unmatched junction bases: 4. The germline V gene encodes CDR1 SGHTA and CDR2 FQGNSA. The length of the CDR3 is 13 residues. The TCR originated in a human donor in good health (CMV status not recorded). Some clones in this sample may be carry-over from other donors' samples. This sequence joins TRBV7-2 and TRBJ2-1; 11 bases match TRBD2. The specimen comprised cultured PBMCs, sampled from culture after CMV antigen stimulation. CDR3 DNA sequence: TGTGCCAGCAGCTTGTCCGGGACTAGCGGGCAGTTCTTC. Its translation is CASSLSGTSGQFF.